This T cell receptor beta chain derives from a study of T cells in tumors after PD-1 blockade (dated by TCRdb to the late 2010s). Study-wide context: Exclusion criteria were prior checkpoint blockade, use of systemic immunosuppressants, or recent radiotherapy or other anti-cancer therapy within 4 weeks. Tumor samples averaged 26,066 TCR templates (range roughly 554-100,000) and more than 6,000 unique clonotypes, around 20-fold deeper than single-cell TCR sequencing. Paired single-cell RNA and TCR sequencing was performed on site-matched tumors from BCC or SCC patients before and after anti-PD-1 therapy. Patients were treated with either pembrolizumab 200 mg every 3 weeks or cemiplimab 350 mg every 2 weeks. RECIST version 1.1 was used to assess clinical response. Ongoing daily vismodegib 150 mg was also given to a subset of patients during anti-PD-1 treatment. General findings and caveats noted by the study authors: In squamous cell carcinoma, approximately 50% of expanded exhausted clones were found to be novel, compared with roughly 28% of other expanded CD8+ clones. Most exhausted CD8+ clones that expanded after therapy were novel clonotypes not detected before treatment, suggesting clonal replacement instead of reinvigoration of pre-existing clones. Where the novel T cell clones came from was not identified, and possible sources could include lymphoid organs or rare unexpanded clones inside the tumor or in the tumor periphery. Around 42% of TCR clonotypes from the tumor were detected in blood, and certain novel exhausted tumor clones were present in blood collected before treatment, which suggests recruitment from the periphery. Comparisons between pre- and post-treatment samples were the only ones where clonal replacement appeared, with none seen between two pre-treatment samples, a pattern that argues against artifacts from biopsy timing or location.

CDR1 and CDR2 are drawn from the germline V gene: WSHSY, SAAADI. From the cysteine through the phenylalanine, the CDR3 covers 17 amino acids. The entry retains the CDR3 DNA only, 51 bases that are in frame from base 1. V is shortened by 0 bases, J by 2 bases, and the region joining them spans 16 bases. What the time point label conveys for this sample: before anti-PD-1 therapy. Site-matched tumor biopsies were taken from the same primary tumor before and after PD-1 blockade. Genomic DNA extracted from tumor biopsies or peripheral blood was used for bulk TCRbeta sequencing, with input ranging from about 600 ng to 6,004 ng. To increase sensitivity for rare clonotypes compared with single-cell TCR sequencing, remaining biopsy material was subjected to bulk TCRbeta sequencing. Every patient was a poor candidate for surgical resection and had histologically proven advanced or metastatic basal or squamous cell carcinoma. The squamous cell carcinoma cohort comprised a handful of patients with serial tumor biopsies taken during anti-PD-1 treatment. Fresh biopsies came from the site of the primary tumor, and part of the tissue was kept in RNAlater for exome and bulk TCR sequencing.

This clone was counted once. No cognate antigen has been identified for it. There are no base qualities to consult, and no much larger clone falls within one base. The immunoSEQ platform was used to carry out deep TCRbeta sequencing. Concerning the study's data processing: For further analysis, only productive rearrangements were exported from the immunoSEQ Analyzer. A two-sided binomial test with a Bonferroni-corrected P below 0.01 was used to identify clones that significantly expanded or contracted between timepoints. T cell phenotypes were assigned to bulk TCRbeta clonotypes by matching the clonotypes to single-cell RNA+TCR-seq clones with the same TCRbeta sequence. Clone enrichment in tumor was computed as tumor frequency divided by PBMC frequency from bulk TCR sequencing. GLIPH was used to sort TCRs into specificity groups, which are clusters of distinct TCRs that likely recognize common antigens through shared CDR3 motifs. TCRdb re-hosts the immuneACCESS table, in-frame sequences only. Its copies lack some clones; in the studies checked, an unresolved V gene accounts for under half of them, and the cause for the rest is not known. V, J and clone size derive from that table, while D and trimming were established from the DNA sequence. The sample includes 5,000 or so clones, with about 72% observed a single time. The ten largest clones add up to about 33% of the sample.

The TCR was taken from a human donor with cutaneous squamous cell carcinoma. The receptor chain draws on TRBV10-2 and TRBJ2-5, and TRBD2 may be the D gene, going by 6 matching bases. Sequencing used tumor tissue, obtained before anti-PD-1 treatment. In nucleotides, the sequence is TGCGCCAGCAGTGAGTCGGAAGGGAGGTGGGGGCAAGAGACCCAGTACTTC. It specifies CASSESEGRWGQETQYF.